What follows are 4 T cell receptor beta chains derived from one specimen sequenced in a study of blood T cells in healthy people across ages. Next came a second PCR, run for about 6 to 11 cycles, which used a sample-barcoded 5' primer along with a J-beta primer mix. A single record per CDR3 protein comes from TCRdb applying MiXCR to the 5' RACE reads. The sample carries about 640,000 distinct CDR3 sequences, approximately 59% recorded once. Input material: blood. The receptors shown here come from a man aged 55 to 70 in good health.

The V gene is TRBV24-1, the J gene TRBJ2-7; D is undetermined. Germline V lookup: CDR1 KGHDR, CDR2 SFDVKD. The germline V and J ends were trimmed by 12 bases and 3 bases, with 14 bases remaining between them. The CDR3 has 12 amino acids. The CDR3 loop is CASQGAGYEQYF. The CDR3 nucleotides read TGTGCCTCACAAGGAGCTGGCTACGAGCAGTACTTC.

A few counts support this clonotype. The J gene is TRBJ2-5, the V gene TRBV7-6; 11 bases fit TRBD2. Germline V lookup: CDR1 SGHVS, CDR2 FNYEAQ. Germline trimming cut 3 bases from V and 4 bases from J; bases unmatched to any gene: 4. The CDR3 length is 15 residues. Here the CDR3 DNA reads TGTGCCAGCAGCTTTAGCGGGGGGGCCGGAGAGACCCAGTACTTC. This sequence encodes CASSFSGGAGETQYF.

The rearrangement uses TRBV9 and TRBJ1-4, with a possible D match to TRBD1 (5 bases). Germline CDR1 SGDLS, CDR2 YYNGEE. V was clipped by 3 bases and J by 5 bases, with 8 bases between them. The CDR3 is 13 residues long. The CDR3 region has the DNA TGTGCCAGCAGCGCAGGGTACAATGAAAAACTGTTTTTT. This sequence encodes CASSAGYNEKLFF.

This clonotype was observed a few times. This sequence joins TRBV10-3 and TRBJ2-5; D possibly corresponds to TRBD1 (6 bases). This CDR3 spans 15 amino acids. Looked up from germline, CDR1 is ENHRY and CDR2 is SYGVKD. V lost 4 bases and J lost 5, with 17 bases in between. CDR3 DNA: TGTGCCATCAGTGGTTTACAGGGTGTACACGAGACCCAGTACTTC. It is translated as CAISGLQGVHETQYF.